This T cell receptor beta chain was captured in a study of T cell responses to AZD1222 COVID-19 vaccine. At the level of the study: The study pooled second doses at about 4 or about 12 weeks.

Turning to this clone: The antigen is unknown.

Measured with immunoSEQ multiplex PCR; TCRdb has only the in-frame clones, and not every one. Here the sample spans approximately 110,000 clones, nearly 90% being singletons. Study-wide results and caveats: The breadth and depth of Spike-specific TCRs increased once two AZD1222 doses had been given. Among the donors, most were white British and more were female, and clonal diversity was possibly underestimated.

The CDR3 covers 18 residues. The V gene's germline CDR1 is MNHEY and CDR2 SMNVEV (reference sequence). Germline trimming cut 0 bases from V and 3 bases from J; bases unmatched to any gene: 12. The clonotype was recovered from an adult in good health. The chain couples TRBV27 to TRBJ1-1, with 8 positions matching TRBD1. Sequencing was performed on peripheral blood, taken on day 0 of AZD1222 vaccination. Here the CDR3 DNA reads TGTGCCAGCAGTTTATCCGTTATGACAGGGGTTACTTACACTGAAGCTTTCTTT. Amino acid sequence: CASSLSVMTGVTYTEAFF.